The 10 T cell receptor beta chains listed next were all sequenced from one sample in a study of memory CD8 T cells in hepatitis C reinfection. The sample's time point: pre-reinfection, 55 to 20 weeks before reinfection detection. Sorted cells were sequenced directly ex vivo without any in vitro expansion. Sequencing used immunoSEQ multiplex PCR; TCRdb keeps in-frame clones, though not all of them. Here the sample spans about 6,200 clones, around 89% being singletons. The material sequenced was naive CD8+ T cells sorted from blood. The receptors shown here come from a man in his fifties with hepatitis C virus infection.

The J gene is TRBJ1-5, the V gene TRBV4-2, with D perhaps matching TRBD1 (5 bases). Trimming removed 0 bases at V and 6 bases at J, with 9 bases between. CDR1 and CDR2 (germline): LGHNA, YNFKEQ. The CDR3 spans 14 residues. CDR3 amino acids: CASSQELGGQPQHF. CDR3 in DNA: TGTGCCAGCAGCCAAGAATTGGGGGGTCAGCCCCAGCATTTT.

The V gene is TRBV6-5, the J gene TRBJ1-1, with TRBD1 matching 10 bases. The germline CDR1 and CDR2 sequences are MNHEY and SVGAGI. The CDR3 runs 14 residues. J was trimmed by 8 bases and V by 6 bases; bases with no gene match: 9. The CDR3 protein is CASSHETGGLEAFF. The DNA for the CDR3 is TGTGCCAGCAGCCACGAGACAGGGGGCCTCGAAGCTTTCTTT.

The chain carries TRBV27 and TRBJ2-7; D gene unclear. This CDR3 spans 14 amino acids. Germline V gene data show CDR1 as MNHEY and CDR2 as SMNVEV (reference sequence). Trimming stripped 0 bases from V and 0 bases from J, with 6 bases between. CDR3 nucleotide sequence: TGTGCCAGCAGTTTATCAACGGGCTCCTACGAGCAGTACTTC. Its translation: CASSLSTGSYEQYF.

In its sample, this clone was seen once. V and J are TRBV28 and TRBJ1-4; the match to TRBD1 covers 10 bases. The CDR3 consists of 18 residues. CDR1 MDHEN and CDR2 SYDVKM come from the germline V gene. The V and J ends lost 3 bases and 7 bases, in that order; junction bases with no gene match: 14. The CDR3 DNA reads TGTGCCAGCAGTTTTTCAAGGACAGGGGGGTTAGTAGTTGAAAAACTGTTTTTT. It encodes CASSFSRTGGLVVEKLFF.

V is TRBV15 and J is TRBJ2-7, with D perhaps TRBD1 (5 bases). Per the germline V gene, CDR1 is LNHNV and CDR2 is YYDKDF (reference sequence). The CDR3 runs 12 residues. The ends were cut back, 8 bases at V and 8 bases at J, with 16 bases in the middle. This CDR3 reads CATPTGPQKQYF. CDR3 nucleotide sequence: TGTGCCACCCCCACAGGCCCACAAAAGCAGTACTTC.

Of note for this clone: The identical CDR3 is also encoded by other nucleotide sequences in the sample. V usage is TRBV27 and J usage is TRBJ2-7; 11 positions match TRBD2. This CDR3 has 15 residues. Germline V gene lookup returns CDR1 MNHEY and CDR2 SMNVEV (reference sequence). Germline trimming cut 6 bases from V and 1 base from J; bases unmatched to any gene: 5. In DNA, the CDR3 is TGTGCCAGCAGCTCCGGGACTAGCGGTTCCTACGAGCAGTACTTC. It encodes CASSSGTSGSYEQYF.

The chain couples TRBV5-6 to TRBJ2-1, with 7 bases identical to TRBD1. The germline gives CDR1 SGHDT, CDR2 YYEEEE. The CDR3 has 12 amino acids. V shed 4 bases, J shed 6 bases, and the junction held 1 base outside the gene matches. The CDR3 is CASSDRANEQFF. Here the CDR3 DNA reads TGTGCCAGCAGCGACAGGGCCAATGAGCAGTTCTTC. The full variable domain, in which reference TRBV5-6 and TRBJ2-1 provide the parts outside the CDR3, is DAGVTQSPTHLIKTRGQQVTLRCSPKSGHDTVSWYQQALGQGPQFIFQYYEEEERQRGNFPDRFSGHQFPNYSSELNVNALLLGDSALYLCASSDRANEQFFGPGTRLTVL.

The genes are TRBV14 and TRBJ2-7; D ambiguous. The V end lost 3 bases, the J end lost 2 bases, and 8 bases lay between the germline ends. In germline, CDR1 is SGHDN, CDR2 FVKESK. CDR3 length: 13 residues. The CDR3 DNA is TGTGCCAGCAGCCATGTATATACCTACGAGCAGTACTTC. Encoded protein: CASSHVYTYEQYF.

In DNA, the CDR3 is TGTGCCAGCAGTTTACTAGGGGTGGGGGGCAATGAGCAGTTCTTC. As protein: CASSLLGVGGNEQFF. The genes are TRBV28 and TRBJ2-1; a weak D match, TRBD2 (6 bases). CDR1 is MDHEN and CDR2 is SYDVKM in the germline V gene. The V end was cut by 2 bases, the J end by 6 bases, with 14 bases between. The CDR3 is 15 residues long.

V gene TRBV5-5 combines with J gene TRBJ1-1; D may be TRBD1 (6 bases). Germline CDR1 is SGHKS and CDR2 is YYEKEE (reference sequence). V was cut by 5 bases and J by 1 base, with 15 bases left in between. The CDR3 totals 15 residues. The CDR3 loop reads CASSGQRTENTEAFF. The CDR3 region has the DNA TGTGCCAGCAGTGGACAGAGGACGGAGAACACTGAAGCTTTCTTT.